The sequence of this TCR beta chain was determined in a study of blood T cell repertoires in COVID-19 (dated by TCRdb to between 2020 and 2021). Study-wide context: The collaborator samples originated in the United States, Italy and Spain and spanned the acute and convalescent phases of COVID-19. The prospective study material was composed of cDNA or gDNA derived from T cells, B-cell-depleted T cells, or PBMCs. The repertoires were released in a freely available public database intended as a resource for research on the immune response to SARS-CoV-2. The dataset comprised deeply sampled blood TCRbeta repertoires from subjects exposed to, actively infected with, or recovered from COVID-19. HLA class I and class II types, where available, came from metadata supplied by the sample provider rather than from assay-based typing. The samples were drawn from the first 160 participants of the ongoing ImmuneRACE study and from some 1,300 subjects provided by 6 global collaborators. Nearly every sample came with metadata listing a de-identified subject ID, COVID-19 status, age in years and sex. What the research found in general, with its limitations: Clinical and demographic metadata were provided uncurated, with the amount varying by source and participant.

The germline V gene specifies SNHLY as CDR1 and FYNNEI as CDR2. From the cysteine up to the phenylalanine, the CDR3 has a length of 12 residues. The kept DNA is CDR3 alone, 36 bases in frame from the first base. Trimming at the junction amounts to 2 bases on V and 6 bases on J, and the germline ends lie 7 bases apart. The immunoSEQ Assay, a bias-controlled multiplex PCR, was used to amplify TCRbeta CDR3 regions from genomic DNA. On the authors' methods: The number of nucleated cells in each sample was estimated from the amplification of reference gene primers within the assay. To quantify the absolute abundance of each unique TCRbeta CDR3 rearrangement, sequence reads were collapsed and filtered. For each sample, productive Simpson clonality was calculated by taking the square root of Simpson's diversity index across productive rearrangements. TCRdb stores this immuneACCESS table with in-frame sequences only. Part of the clones is absent; in the studies checked, under half of the shortfall reflects unresolved V genes, and no reason is known for the rest. D and trimming were read from the DNA, whereas the V and J calls and clone size are those reported in that table. The table for this sample lists approximately 55,000 clones; roughly 91% of them were counted only once. Jointly, the top ten make up 6% to 7% of the sample.

The collaborating institutions used their own protocols to collect whole blood in K2EDTA tubes. For TCRbeta analysis, collaborators shipped samples in one of three forms: frozen whole blood, isolated PBMCs, or DNA extracted from either of those sample types. Of note for this clone: Its antigen specificity is not known. No base quality values were provided; no much bigger clone lies one nucleotide off.

Source material: peripheral blood. The receptor's source is a man aged 45-60 years with active COVID-19. The rearranged segments are TRBV2 and TRBJ1-1, and the D gene may be TRBD1, 6 bases matching. CDR3 region: CASSEQGSEAFF. The nucleotide sequence reads as follows: TGTGCCAGCAGTGAACAGGGGTCTGAAGCTTTCTTT. Supplemented by the reference TRBV2 and TRBJ1-1 proteins around the CDR3, the complete variable domain is EPEVTQTPSHQVTQMGQEVILRCVPISNHLYFYWYRQILGQKVEFLVSFYNNEISEKSEIFDDQFSVERPDGSNFTLKIRSTKLEDSAMYFCASSEQGSEAFFGQGTRLTVV.